The 5 T cell receptor beta chains below come from one sample, sequenced in a study of shared clonotypes between healthy human individuals. Assay: immunoSEQ multiplex PCR; the TCRdb copy retains only in-frame clones and omits some. This repertoire shows some 2,500,000 clones, 85% to 95% found once; its top ten account for around 0.38%. The sequenced sample was naive CD4+ T cells from PBMCs. As for subset: CD45RA+ positively selected. All receptors come from a man between 18 and 29 years old in good health. Some clones in this sample may be carry-over from other donors' samples.

Only one count was recorded for this clone. The chain uses TRBV30 and TRBJ1-2; D is unresolved. CDR1 and CDR2 from the germline V gene are GTSNPN and SVGIG (reference sequence). Deletions cut 2 bases from V and 2 bases from J, with 9 bases between. The CDR3 consists of 13 residues. This CDR3 reads CAWSRYGNYGYTF. The DNA for the CDR3 is TGTGCCTGGAGTCGATACGGAAACTATGGCTACACCTTC.

Of note for this clone: Other DNA variants within this sample encode the same CDR3. The rearrangement links TRBV18 to TRBJ2-1; 11 positions match TRBD2. V lost 3 bases to trimming and J lost 7 bases; unmatched junction nucleotides: 5. CDR3 length equals 15 residues. Germline values: CDR1 KGHSH, CDR2 LQKENI. The CDR3 loop reads CASSPSGLAVNEQFF. CDR3 nucleotides: TGTGCCAGCTCACCGTCGGGACTAGCGGTTAATGAGCAGTTCTTC.

V and J are TRBV19 and TRBJ1-1, with a weak D call TRBD1 (6 bases). Per germline, CDR1 LNHDA and CDR2 SQIVND (reference sequence). The CDR3 is 15 residues long. V was pared by 4 bases and J by 0 bases, with 12 bases between. CDR3 nucleotides: TGTGCCAGTAGTAGGGGGGGCAACCTGAACACTGAAGCTTTCTTT. As protein: CASSRGGNLNTEAFF.

This clone was found once. Distinct nucleotide sequences in the sample also encode this CDR3. The chain couples TRBV4-1 to TRBJ2-3, with 7 bases lining up with TRBD2. V shed 1 base and J 2 bases; nucleotides not matched to a gene: 3. CDR1 is MGHRA and CDR2 is YSYEKL in the germline V gene. This CDR3 is built from 15 residues. DNA of the CDR3: TGCGCCAGCAGCCAAGTCCTAGCGGACACAGATACGCAGTATTTT. Protein product: CASSQVLADTDTQYF.

This chain links TRBV7-2 with TRBJ2-3; weak D call: TRBD2 (6 bases). Germline CDR1 and CDR2: SGHTA and FQGNSA. This CDR3 has 16 amino acids. Between the trimmed V and J ends, which lost 1 base and 4 bases, there was a span of 15 bases. Here the CDR3 DNA reads TGTGCCAGCAGCTTAGAGGGGCTAGCGCGATCAGATACGCAGTATTTT. Protein sequence: CASSLEGLARSDTQYF.